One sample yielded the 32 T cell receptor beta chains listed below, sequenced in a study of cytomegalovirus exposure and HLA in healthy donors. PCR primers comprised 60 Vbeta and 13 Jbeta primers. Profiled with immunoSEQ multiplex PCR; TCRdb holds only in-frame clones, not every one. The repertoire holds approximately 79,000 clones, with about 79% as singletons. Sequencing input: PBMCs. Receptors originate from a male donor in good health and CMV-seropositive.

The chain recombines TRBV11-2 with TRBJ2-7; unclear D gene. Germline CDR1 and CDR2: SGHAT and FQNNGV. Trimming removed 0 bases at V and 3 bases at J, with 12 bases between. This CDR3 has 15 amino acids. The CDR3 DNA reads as TGTGCCAGCAGCTTAGAGTTGGGCGAAAACTACGAGCAGTACTTC. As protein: CASSLELGENYEQYF.

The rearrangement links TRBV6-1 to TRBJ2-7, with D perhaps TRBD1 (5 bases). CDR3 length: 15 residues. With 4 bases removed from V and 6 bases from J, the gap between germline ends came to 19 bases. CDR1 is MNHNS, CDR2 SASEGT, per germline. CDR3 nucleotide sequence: TGTGCCAGCAGTGGCCAGACAGTATTCACGGGCGAGCAGTACTTC. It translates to CASSGQTVFTGEQYF.

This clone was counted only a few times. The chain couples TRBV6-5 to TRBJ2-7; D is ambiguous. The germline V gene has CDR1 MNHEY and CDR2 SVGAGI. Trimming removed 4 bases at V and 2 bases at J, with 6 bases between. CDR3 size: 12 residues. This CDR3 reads CASSSYTYEQYF. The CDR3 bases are TGTGCCAGCAGTTCTTACACCTACGAGCAGTACTTC.

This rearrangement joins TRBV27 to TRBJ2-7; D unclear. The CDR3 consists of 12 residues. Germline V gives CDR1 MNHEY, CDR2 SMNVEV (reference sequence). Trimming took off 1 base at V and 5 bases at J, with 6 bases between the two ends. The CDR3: CASSLYRDEQYF. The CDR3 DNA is TGTGCCAGCAGTTTATACCGGGACGAGCAGTACTTC.

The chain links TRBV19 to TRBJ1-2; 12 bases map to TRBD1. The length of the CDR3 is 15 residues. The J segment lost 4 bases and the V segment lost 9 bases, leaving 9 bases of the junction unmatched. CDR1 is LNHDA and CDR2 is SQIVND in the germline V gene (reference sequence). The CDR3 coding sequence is TGTGCCAGCAGCCGGGACAGGGGGCGCCTCTATGGCTACACCTTC. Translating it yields CASSRDRGRLYGYTF.

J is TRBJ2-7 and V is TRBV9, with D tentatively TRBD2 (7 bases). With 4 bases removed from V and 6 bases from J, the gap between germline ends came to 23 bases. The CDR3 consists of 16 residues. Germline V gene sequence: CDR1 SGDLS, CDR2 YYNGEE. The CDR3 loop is CASSLGRGAITGEQYF. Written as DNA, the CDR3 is TGTGCCAGCAGCCTGGGACGGGGGGCTATAACTGGCGAGCAGTACTTC.

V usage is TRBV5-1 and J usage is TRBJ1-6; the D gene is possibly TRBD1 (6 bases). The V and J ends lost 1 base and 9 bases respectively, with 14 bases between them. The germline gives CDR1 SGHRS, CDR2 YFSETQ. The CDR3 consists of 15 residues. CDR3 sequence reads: CASSLTDRSPSPLHF. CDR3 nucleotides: TGCGCCAGCAGCTTGACCGACAGGAGCCCTTCACCCCTCCACTTT.

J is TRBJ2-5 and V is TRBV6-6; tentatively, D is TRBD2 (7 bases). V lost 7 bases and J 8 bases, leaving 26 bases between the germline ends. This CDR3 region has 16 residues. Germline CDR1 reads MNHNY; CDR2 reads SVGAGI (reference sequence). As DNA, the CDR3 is TGTGCCAGCAAGAAGGGGGACCTAGCGGCTGCCGGAACCCAGTACTTC. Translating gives CASKKGDLAAAGTQYF.

DNA for the CDR3: TGTGCCAGCAGCTTATCCCAGACTTCTACAGATACGCAGTATTTT. Encoded protein: CASSLSQTSTDTQYF. The V and J genes are TRBV7-9 and TRBJ2-3; D unclear. The germline CDR1 and CDR2 sequences are SEHNR and FQNEAQ (reference sequence). CDR3 length: 15 amino acids. V lost 2 bases and J 3 bases, leaving 12 bases between the germline ends.

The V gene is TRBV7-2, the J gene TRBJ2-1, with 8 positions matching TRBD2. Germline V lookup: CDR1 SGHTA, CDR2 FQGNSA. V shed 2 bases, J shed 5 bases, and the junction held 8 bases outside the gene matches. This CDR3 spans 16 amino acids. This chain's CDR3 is CASSLQSGSGNNEQFF. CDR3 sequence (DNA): TGTGCCAGCAGCTTACAAAGCGGGAGCGGGAACAATGAGCAGTTCTTC. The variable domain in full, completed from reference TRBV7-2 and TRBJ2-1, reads GAGVSQSPSNKVTEKGKDVELRCDPISGHTALYWYRQSLGQGLEFLIYFQGNSAPDKSGLPSDRFSAERTGGSVSTLTIQRTQQEDSAVYLCASSLQSGSGNNEQFFGPGTRLTVL.

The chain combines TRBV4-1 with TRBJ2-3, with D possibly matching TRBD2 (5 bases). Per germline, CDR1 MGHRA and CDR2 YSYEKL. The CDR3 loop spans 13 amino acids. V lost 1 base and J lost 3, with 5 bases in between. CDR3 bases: TGCGCCAGCAGCCAAGGACTAACAGATACGCAGTATTTT. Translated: CASSQGLTDTQYF.

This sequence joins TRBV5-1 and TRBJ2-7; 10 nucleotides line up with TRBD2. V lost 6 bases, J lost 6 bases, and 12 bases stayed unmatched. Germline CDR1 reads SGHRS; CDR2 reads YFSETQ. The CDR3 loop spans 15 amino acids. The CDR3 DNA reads TGCGCCAGCAACCCTAGCGGGGGTTCTTGGGGCGAGCAGTACTTC. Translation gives CASNPSGGSWGEQYF.

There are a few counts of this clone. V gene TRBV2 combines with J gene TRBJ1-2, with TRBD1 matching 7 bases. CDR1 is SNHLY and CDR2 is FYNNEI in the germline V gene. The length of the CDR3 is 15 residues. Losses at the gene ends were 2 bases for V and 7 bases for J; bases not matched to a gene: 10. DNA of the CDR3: TGTGCCAGCAGTGAAAACAGGGGCCCCATAGGTGGCTACACCTTC. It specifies CASSENRGPIGGYTF.

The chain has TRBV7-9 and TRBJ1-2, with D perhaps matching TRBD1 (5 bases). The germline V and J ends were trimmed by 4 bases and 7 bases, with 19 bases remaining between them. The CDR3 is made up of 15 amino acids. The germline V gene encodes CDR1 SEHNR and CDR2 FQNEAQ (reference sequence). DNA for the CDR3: TGTGCCAGCAGCTCCACCGGGACTCCTCGGCGTGGCTACACCTTC. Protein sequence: CASSSTGTPRRGYTF.

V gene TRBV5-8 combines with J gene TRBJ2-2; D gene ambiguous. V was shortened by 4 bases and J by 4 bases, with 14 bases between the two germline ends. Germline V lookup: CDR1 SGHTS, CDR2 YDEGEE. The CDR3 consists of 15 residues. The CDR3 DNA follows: TGTGCCAGCAGCACTGGGCAGGCCGGCACCGGGGAGCTGTTTTTT. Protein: CASSTGQAGTGELFF.

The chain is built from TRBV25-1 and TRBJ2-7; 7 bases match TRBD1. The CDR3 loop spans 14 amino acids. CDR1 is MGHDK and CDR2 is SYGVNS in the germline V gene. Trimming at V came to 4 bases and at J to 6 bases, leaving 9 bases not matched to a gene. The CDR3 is CASSGQDRVSEQYF. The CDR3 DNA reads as TGTGCCAGCAGTGGGCAAGACAGGGTGTCCGAGCAGTACTTC.

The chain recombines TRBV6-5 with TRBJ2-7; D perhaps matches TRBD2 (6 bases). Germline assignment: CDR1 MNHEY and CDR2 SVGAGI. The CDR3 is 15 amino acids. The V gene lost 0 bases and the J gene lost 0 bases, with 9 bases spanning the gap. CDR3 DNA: TGTGCCAGCAGTTACTCTGCGGGGAGCTCCTACGAGCAGTACTTC. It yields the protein CASSYSAGSSYEQYF.

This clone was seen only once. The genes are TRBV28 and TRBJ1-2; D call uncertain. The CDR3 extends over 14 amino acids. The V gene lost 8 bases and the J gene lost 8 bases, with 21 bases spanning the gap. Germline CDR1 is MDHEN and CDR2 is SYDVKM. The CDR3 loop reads CASALIGMIEGYTF. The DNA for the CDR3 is TGTGCCAGCGCTCTAATCGGGATGATAGAGGGCTACACCTTC.

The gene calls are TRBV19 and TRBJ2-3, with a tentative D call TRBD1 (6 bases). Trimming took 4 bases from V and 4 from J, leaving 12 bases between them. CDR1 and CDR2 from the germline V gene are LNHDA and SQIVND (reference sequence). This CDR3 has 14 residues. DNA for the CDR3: TGTGCCAGTAGTAGAGGGGGTCTCCCAGATACGCAGTATTTT. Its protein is CASSRGGLPDTQYF.

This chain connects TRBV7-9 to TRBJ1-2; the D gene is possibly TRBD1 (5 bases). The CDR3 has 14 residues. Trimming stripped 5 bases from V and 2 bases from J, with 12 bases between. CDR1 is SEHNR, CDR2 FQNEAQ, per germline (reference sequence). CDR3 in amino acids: CASSRGEGNYGYTF. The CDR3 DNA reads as TGTGCCAGCAGCCGTGGGGAGGGGAACTATGGCTACACCTTC.

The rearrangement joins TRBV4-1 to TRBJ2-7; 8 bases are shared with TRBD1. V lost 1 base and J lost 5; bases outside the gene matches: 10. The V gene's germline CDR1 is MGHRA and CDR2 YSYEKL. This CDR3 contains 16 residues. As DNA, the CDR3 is TGCGCCAGCAGCCAAGTGGGAGGCAGGGGGCTCGACGAGCAGTACTTC. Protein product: CASSQVGGRGLDEQYF.

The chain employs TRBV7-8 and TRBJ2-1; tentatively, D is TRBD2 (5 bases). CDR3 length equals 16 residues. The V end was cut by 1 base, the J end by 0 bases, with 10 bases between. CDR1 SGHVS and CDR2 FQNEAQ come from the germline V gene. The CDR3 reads CASSLEAGISYNEQFF. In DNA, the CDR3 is TGTGCCAGCAGCTTAGAGGCGGGCATCTCCTACAATGAGCAGTTCTTC. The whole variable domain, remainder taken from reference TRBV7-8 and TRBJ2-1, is GAGVSQSPRYKVAKRGQDVALRCDPISGHVSLFWYQQALGQGPEFLTYFQNEAQLDKSGLPSDRFFAERPEGSVSTLKIQRTQQEDSAVYLCASSLEAGISYNEQFFGPGTRLTVL.

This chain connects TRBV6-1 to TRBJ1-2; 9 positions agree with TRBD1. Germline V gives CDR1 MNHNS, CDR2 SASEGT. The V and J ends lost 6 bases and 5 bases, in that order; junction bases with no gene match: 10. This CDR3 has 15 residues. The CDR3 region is CASRVQGASGYGYTF. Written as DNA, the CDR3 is TGTGCCAGCAGAGTACAGGGGGCGAGTGGTTATGGCTACACCTTC.

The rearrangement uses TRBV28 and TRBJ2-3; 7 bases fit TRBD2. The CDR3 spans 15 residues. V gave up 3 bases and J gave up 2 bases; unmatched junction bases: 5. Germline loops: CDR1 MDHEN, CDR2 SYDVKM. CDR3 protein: CASSFGGGLTDTQYF. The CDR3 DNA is TGTGCCAGCAGTTTCGGCGGGGGACTCACAGATACGCAGTATTTT.

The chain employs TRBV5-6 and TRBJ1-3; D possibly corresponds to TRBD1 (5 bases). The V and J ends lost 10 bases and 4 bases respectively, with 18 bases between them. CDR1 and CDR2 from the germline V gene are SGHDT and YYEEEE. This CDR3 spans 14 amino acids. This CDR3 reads CAGGKRGPGNTIYF. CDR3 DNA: TGTGCCGGAGGGAAAAGGGGACCCGGAAACACCATATATTTT. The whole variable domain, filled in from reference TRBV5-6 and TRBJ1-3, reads DAGVTQSPTHLIKTRGQQVTLRCSPKSGHDTVSWYQQALGQGPQFIFQYYEEEERQRGNFPDRFSGHQFPNYSSELNVNALLLGDSALYLCAGGKRGPGNTIYFGEGSWLTVV.

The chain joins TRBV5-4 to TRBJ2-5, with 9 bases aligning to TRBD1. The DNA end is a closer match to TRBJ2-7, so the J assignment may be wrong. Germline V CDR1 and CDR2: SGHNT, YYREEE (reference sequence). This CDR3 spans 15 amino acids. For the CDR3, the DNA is TGTGCCAGCAGGTCGACGGGACAGGGTCGGAACGAGCAGTACTTC. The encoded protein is CASRSTGQGRNEQYF.

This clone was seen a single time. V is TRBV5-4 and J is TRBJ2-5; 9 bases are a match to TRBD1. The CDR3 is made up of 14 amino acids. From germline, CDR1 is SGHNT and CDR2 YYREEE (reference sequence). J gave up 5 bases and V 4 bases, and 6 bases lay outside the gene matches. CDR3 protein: CASSVQGAGETQYF. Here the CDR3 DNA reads TGTGCCAGCAGCGTACAGGGGGCCGGGGAGACCCAGTACTTC.

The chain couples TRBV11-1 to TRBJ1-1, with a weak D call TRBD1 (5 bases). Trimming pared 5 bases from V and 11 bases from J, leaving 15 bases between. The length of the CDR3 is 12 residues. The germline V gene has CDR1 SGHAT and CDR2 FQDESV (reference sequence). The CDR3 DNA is TGTGCCAGCAGCCCGATGGCCCGGGGGGCTTTCTTT. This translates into CASSPMARGAFF.

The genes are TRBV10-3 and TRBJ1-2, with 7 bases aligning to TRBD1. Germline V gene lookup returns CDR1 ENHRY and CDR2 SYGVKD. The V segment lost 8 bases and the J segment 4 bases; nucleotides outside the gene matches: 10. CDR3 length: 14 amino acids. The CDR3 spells CAIVGQPLLYGYTF. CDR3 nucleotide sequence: TGTGCCATCGTGGGACAGCCCCTACTCTATGGCTACACCTTC.

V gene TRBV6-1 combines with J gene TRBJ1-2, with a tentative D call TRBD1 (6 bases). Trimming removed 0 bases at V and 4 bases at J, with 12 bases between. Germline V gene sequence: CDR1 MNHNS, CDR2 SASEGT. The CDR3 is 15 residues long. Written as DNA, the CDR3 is TGTGCCAGCAGTGAAGCGATACAGGGTGGCTATGGCTACACCTTC. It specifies CASSEAIQGGYGYTF.

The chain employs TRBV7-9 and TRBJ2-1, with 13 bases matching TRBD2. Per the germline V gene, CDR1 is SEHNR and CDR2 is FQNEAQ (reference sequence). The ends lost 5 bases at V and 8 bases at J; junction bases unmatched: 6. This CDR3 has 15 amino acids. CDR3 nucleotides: TGTGCCAGCAGCGCGGGACTAGCGGGACATGATGAGCAGTTCTTC. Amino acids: CASSAGLAGHDEQFF.

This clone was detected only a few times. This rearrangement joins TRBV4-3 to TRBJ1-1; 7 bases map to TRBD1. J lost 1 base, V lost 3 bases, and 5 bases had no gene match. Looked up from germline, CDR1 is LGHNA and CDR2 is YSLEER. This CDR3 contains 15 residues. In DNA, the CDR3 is TGCGCCAGCAGCCAGGGACAGTCTCAGAACACTGAAGCTTTCTTT. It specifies CASSQGQSQNTEAFF.